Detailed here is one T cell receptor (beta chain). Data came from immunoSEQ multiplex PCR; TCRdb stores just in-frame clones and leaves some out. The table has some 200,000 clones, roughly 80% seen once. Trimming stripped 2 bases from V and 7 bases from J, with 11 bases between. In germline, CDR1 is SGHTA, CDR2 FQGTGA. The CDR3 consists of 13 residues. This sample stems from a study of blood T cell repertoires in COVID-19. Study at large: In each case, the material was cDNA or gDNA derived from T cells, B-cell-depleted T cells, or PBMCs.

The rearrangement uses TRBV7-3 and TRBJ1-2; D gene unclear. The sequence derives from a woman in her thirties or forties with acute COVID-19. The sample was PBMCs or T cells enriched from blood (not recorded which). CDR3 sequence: CASSLDGVGGYTF. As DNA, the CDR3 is TGTGCCAGCAGCTTAGACGGGGTGGGTGGCTACACCTTC.